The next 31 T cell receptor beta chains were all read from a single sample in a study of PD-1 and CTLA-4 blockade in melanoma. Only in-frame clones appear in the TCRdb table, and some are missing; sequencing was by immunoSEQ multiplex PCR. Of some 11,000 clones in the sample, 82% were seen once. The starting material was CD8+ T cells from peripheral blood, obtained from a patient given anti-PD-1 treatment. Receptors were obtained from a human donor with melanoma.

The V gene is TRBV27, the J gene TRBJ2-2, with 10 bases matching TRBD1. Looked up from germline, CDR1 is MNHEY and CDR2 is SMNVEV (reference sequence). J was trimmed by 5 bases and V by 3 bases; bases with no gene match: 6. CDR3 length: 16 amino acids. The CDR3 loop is CASSFSGTGETGELFF. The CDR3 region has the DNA TGTGCCAGCAGTTTCTCAGGGACAGGGGAAACCGGGGAGCTGTTTTTT.

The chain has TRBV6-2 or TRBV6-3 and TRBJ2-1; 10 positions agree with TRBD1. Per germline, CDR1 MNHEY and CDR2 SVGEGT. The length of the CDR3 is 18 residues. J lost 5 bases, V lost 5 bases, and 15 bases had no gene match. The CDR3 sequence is CASSLDRGRAVTDNEQFF. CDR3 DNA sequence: TGTGCCAGCAGTCTAGACAGGGGGCGGGCGGTAACGGACAATGAGCAGTTCTTC.

For the CDR3, the DNA is TGTGCCAGCAGTTTAACTTCCAGGGCAAATGGCTACACCTTC. This translates into CASSLTSRANGYTF. The rearrangement uses TRBV27 and TRBJ1-2; D possibly corresponds to TRBD1 (5 bases). Trimming left V 2 bases short and J 6 bases short, with 13 bases between. The germline CDR1 and CDR2 sequences are MNHEY and SMNVEV (reference sequence). CDR3 length: 14 amino acids.

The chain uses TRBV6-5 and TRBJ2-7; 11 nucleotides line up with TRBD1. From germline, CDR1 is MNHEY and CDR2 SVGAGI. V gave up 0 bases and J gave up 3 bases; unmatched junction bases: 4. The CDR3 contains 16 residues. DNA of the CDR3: TGTGCCAGCAGTTACTCCCGGGACAGGGGGGACTACGAGCAGTACTTC. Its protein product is CASSYSRDRGDYEQYF.

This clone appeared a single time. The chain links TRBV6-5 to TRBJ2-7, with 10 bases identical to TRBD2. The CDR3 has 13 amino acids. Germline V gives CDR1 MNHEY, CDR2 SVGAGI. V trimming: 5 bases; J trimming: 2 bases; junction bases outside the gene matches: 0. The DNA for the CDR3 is TGTGCCAGCAGTCTAGCGGGAGCCTACGAGCAGTACTTC. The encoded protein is CASSLAGAYEQYF.

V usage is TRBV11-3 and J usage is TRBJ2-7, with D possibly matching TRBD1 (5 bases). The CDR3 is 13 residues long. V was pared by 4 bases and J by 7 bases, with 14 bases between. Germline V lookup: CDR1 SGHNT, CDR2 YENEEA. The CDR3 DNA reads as TGTGCCAGCAGCTCAGAAGGGGTTAGGGAGCAGTACTTC. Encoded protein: CASSSEGVREQYF.

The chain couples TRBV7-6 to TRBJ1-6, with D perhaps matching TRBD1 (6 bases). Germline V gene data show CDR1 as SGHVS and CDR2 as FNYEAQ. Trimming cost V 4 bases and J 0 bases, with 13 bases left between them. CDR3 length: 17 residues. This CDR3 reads CASSSTGQSSYNSPLHF. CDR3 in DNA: TGTGCCAGCAGCTCTACCGGACAGAGCTCCTATAATTCACCCCTCCACTTT.

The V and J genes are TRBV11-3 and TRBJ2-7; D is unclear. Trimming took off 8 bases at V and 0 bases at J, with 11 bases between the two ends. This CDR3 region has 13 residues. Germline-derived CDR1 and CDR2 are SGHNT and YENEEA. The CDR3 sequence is CASGMGRSYEQYF. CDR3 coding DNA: TGTGCCAGCGGTATGGGCCGCTCCTACGAGCAGTACTTC.

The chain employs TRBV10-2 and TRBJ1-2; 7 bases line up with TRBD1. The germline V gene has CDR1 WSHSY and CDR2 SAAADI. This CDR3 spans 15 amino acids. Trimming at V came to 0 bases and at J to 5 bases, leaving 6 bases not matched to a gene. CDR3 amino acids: CASSESGRGEYGYTF. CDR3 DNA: TGCGCCAGCAGTGAGTCGGGCAGGGGGGAATATGGCTACACCTTC.

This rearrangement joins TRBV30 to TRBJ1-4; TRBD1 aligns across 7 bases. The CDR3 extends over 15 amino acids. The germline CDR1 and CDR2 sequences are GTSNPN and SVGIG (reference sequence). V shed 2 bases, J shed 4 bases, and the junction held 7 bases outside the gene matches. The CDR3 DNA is TGTGCCTGGAGTCTGGAAACAGGGGTTAATGAAAAACTGTTTTTT. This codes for CAWSLETGVNEKLFF. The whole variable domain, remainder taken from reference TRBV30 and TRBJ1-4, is SQTIHQWPATLVQPVGSPLSLECTVEGTSNPNLYWYRQAAGRGLQLLFYSVGIGQISSEVPQNLSASRPQDRQFILSSKKLLLSDSGFYLCAWSLETGVNEKLFFGSGTQLSVL.

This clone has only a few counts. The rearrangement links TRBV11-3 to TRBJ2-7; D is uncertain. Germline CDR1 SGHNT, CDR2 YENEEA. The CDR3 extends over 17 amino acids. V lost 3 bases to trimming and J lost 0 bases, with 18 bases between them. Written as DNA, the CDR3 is TGTGCCAGCAGCTTTTTGTCAGGCACTTTAAGCTCCTACGAGCAGTACTTC. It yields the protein CASSFLSGTLSSYEQYF.

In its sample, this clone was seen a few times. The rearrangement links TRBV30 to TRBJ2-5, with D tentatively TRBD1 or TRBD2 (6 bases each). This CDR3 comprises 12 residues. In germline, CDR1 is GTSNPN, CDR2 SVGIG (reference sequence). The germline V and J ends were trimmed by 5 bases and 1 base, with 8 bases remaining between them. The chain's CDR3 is CAWGGGQETQYF. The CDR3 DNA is TGTGCCTGGGGAGGGGGCCAAGAGACCCAGTACTTC.

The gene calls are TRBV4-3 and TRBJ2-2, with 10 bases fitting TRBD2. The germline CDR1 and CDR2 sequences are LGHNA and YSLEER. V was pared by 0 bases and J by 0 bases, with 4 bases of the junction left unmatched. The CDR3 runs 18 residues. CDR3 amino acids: CASSQDPAGGPNTGELFF. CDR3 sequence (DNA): TGCGCCAGCAGCCAAGACCCAGCGGGGGGGCCGAACACCGGGGAGCTGTTTTTT.

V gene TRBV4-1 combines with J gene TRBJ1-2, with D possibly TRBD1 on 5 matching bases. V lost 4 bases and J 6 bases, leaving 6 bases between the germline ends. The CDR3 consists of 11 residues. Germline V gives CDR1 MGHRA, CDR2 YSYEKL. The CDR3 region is CASSRGDGYTF. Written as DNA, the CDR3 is TGCGCCAGCAGCCGGGGGGATGGCTACACCTTC.

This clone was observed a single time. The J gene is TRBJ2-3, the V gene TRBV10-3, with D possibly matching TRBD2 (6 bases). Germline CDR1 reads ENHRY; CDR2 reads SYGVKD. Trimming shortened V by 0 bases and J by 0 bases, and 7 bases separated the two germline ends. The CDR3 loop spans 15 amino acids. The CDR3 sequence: CAISESAGSTDTQYF. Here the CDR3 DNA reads TGTGCCATCAGTGAGTCGGCGGGAAGCACAGATACGCAGTATTTT.

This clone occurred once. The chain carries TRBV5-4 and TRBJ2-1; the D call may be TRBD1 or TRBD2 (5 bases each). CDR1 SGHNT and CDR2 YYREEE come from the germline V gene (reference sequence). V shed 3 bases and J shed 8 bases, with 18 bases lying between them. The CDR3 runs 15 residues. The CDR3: CASSSPGTSKDEQFF. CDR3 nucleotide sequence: TGTGCCAGCAGCTCCCCCGGGACCAGCAAGGATGAGCAGTTCTTC.

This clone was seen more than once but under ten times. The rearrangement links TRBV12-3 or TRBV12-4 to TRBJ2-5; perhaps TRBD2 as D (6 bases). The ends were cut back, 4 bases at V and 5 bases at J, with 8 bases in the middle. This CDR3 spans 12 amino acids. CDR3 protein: CASSWDFETQYF. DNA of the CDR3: TGTGCCAGCAGTTGGGACTTTGAGACCCAGTACTTC.

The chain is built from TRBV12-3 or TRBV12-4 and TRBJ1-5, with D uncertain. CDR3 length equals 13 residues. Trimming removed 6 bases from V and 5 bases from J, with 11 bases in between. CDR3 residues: CASSPSSHQPQHF. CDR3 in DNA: TGTGCCAGCAGCCCCTCATCCCATCAGCCCCAGCATTTT.

Written as DNA, the CDR3 is TGCAGCGTTGAAGACAAGGACACCGGGGAGCTGTTTTTT. This encodes CSVEDKDTGELFF. The chain carries TRBV29-1 and TRBJ2-2; D gene unclear. Trimming took 0 bases from V and 3 from J, leaving 5 bases between them. The CDR3 length is 13 residues. Germline CDR1 is SQVTM and CDR2 is ANQGSEA.

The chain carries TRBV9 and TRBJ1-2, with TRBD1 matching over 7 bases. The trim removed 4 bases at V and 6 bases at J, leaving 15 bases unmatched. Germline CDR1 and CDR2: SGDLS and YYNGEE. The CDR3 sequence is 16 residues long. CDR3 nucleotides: TGTGCCAGCAGCCTCGAAAGGGGGGCAGGGGGAGATGGCTACACCTTC. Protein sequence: CASSLERGAGGDGYTF.

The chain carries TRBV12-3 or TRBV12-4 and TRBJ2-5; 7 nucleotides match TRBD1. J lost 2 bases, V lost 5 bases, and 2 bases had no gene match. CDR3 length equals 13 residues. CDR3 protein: CASSVGQQETQYF. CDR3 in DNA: TGTGCCAGCAGTGTGGGACAGCAAGAGACCCAGTACTTC.

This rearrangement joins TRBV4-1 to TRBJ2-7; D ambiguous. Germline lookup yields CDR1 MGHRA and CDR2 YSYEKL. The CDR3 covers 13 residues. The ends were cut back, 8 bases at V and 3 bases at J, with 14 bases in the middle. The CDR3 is CASSPTAHYEQYF. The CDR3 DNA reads TGCGCCAGCTCCCCTACGGCCCACTACGAGCAGTACTTC.

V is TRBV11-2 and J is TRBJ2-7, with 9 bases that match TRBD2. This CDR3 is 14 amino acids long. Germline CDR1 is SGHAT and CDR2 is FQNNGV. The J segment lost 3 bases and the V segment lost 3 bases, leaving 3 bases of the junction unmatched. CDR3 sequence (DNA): TGTGCCAGCAGCTTGGGACTAGCAGGCTACGAGCAGTACTTC. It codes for CASSLGLAGYEQYF.

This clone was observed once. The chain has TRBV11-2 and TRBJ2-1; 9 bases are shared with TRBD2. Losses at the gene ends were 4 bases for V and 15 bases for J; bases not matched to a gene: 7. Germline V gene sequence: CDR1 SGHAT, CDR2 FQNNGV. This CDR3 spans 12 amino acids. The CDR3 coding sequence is TGTGCCAGCAGCTCTCAGCGGGAGGTTCCGTTCTTC. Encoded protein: CASSSQREVPFF.

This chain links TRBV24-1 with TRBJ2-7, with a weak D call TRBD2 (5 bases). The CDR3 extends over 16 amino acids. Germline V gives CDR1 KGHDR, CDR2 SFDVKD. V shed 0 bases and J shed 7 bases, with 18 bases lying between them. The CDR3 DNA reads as TGTGCCACCAGTGATTTGCAAAGGACTGGGCCGATGGAGCAGTACTTC. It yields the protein CATSDLQRTGPMEQYF.

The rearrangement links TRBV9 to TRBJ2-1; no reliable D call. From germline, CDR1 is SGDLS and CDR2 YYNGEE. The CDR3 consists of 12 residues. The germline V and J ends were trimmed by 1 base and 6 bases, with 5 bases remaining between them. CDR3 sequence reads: CASSVSGNEQFF. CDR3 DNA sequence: TGTGCCAGCAGCGTATCGGGCAATGAGCAGTTCTTC.

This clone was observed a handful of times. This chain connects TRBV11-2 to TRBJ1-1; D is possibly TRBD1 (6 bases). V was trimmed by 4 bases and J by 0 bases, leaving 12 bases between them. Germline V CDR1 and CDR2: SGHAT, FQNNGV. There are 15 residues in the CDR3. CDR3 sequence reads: CASSYLQGMNTEAFF. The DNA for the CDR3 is TGTGCCAGCAGCTACCTACAGGGTATGAACACTGAAGCTTTCTTT.

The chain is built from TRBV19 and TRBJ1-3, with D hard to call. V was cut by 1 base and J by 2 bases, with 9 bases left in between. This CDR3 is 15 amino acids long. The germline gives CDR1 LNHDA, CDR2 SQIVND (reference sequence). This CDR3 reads CASSIGGEPGNTIYF. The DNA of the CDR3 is TGTGCCAGTAGTATAGGTGGGGAACCTGGAAACACCATATATTTT.

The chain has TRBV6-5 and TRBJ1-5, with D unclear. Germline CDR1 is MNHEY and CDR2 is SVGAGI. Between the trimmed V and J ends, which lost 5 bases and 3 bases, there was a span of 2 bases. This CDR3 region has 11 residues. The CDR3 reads CASSTNQPQHF. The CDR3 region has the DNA TGTGCCAGCAGTACCAATCAGCCCCAGCATTTT.

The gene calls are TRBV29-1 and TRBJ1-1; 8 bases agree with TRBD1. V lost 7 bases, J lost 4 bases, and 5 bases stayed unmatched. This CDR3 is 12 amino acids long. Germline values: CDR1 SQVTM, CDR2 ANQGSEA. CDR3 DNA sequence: TGCAGCGCAAAAACAGGGGGCACTGAAGCTTTCTTT. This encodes CSAKTGGTEAFF.

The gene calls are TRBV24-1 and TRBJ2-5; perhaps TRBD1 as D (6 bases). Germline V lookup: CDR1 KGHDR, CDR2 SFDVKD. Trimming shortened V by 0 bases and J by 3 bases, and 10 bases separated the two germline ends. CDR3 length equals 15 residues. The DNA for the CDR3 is TGTGCCACCAGTGATTTGGCCGGACAGAAAGAGACCCAGTACTTC. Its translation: CATSDLAGQKETQYF.